The 26 T cell receptor beta chains reported below all come from one sample, sequenced in a study of cytomegalovirus exposure and HLA in healthy donors. PCR employed 60 Vbeta and 13 Jbeta primers. Here immunoSEQ multiplex PCR was the method, and the copy in TCRdb shows in-frame clones only, minus some. Of 100,000 or so clones in the sample, 75% to 85% were seen once. Sample: PBMCs. Receptor source: a female donor in good health and CMV-seropositive.

J is TRBJ1-5 and V is TRBV18, with D tentatively TRBD1 (5 bases). Germline CDR1 KGHSH, CDR2 LQKENI. V was shortened by 3 bases and J by 11 bases, with 14 bases between the two germline ends. CDR3 length: 13 residues. The CDR3 protein is CASSPGREGAQHF. The CDR3 DNA follows: TGTGCCAGCTCACCGGGGAGGGAAGGGGCCCAGCATTTT.

This chain joins TRBV27 and TRBJ2-1, with TRBD2 identical over 11 bases. The CDR3 extends over 15 amino acids. Germline V gene lookup returns CDR1 MNHEY and CDR2 SMNVEV (reference sequence). V was clipped by 3 bases and J by 7 bases; unmatched bases: 5. The CDR3 DNA reads TGTGCCAGCAGTTTGTATACTAGCGGGAGTAATGAGCAGTTCTTC. This sequence encodes CASSLYTSGSNEQFF.

This sequence joins TRBV19 and TRBJ1-5; D is unresolved. Trimming took 10 bases from V and 2 from J, leaving 15 bases between them. CDR1 is LNHDA and CDR2 is SQIVND in the germline V gene (reference sequence). The CDR3 covers 14 residues. The chain's CDR3 is CATKTPVRNQPQHF. Written as DNA, the CDR3 is TGTGCCACCAAGACTCCTGTACGCAATCAGCCCCAGCATTTT.

The chain couples TRBV4-3 to TRBJ2-7, with D possibly matching TRBD2 (6 bases). V was clipped by 0 bases and J by 2 bases, with 11 bases between them. The CDR3 length is 15 residues. Germline-derived CDR1 and CDR2 are LGHNA and YSLEER. The CDR3 here is CASSQDGTFPYEQYF. As DNA, the CDR3 is TGCGCCAGCAGCCAAGACGGGACTTTTCCCTACGAGCAGTACTTC.

This clone was seen more than once but under ten times. The rearrangement joins TRBV7-8 to TRBJ2-7, with D unresolved. Looked up from germline, CDR1 is SGHVS and CDR2 is FQNEAQ. CDR3 length: 14 amino acids. Deletions cut 1 base from V and 2 bases from J, with 9 bases between. Written as DNA, the CDR3 is TGTGCCAGCAGCTTAGTTGCCCTAGCCTACGAGCAGTACTTC. Translating it yields CASSLVALAYEQYF.

The gene calls are TRBV6-4 and TRBJ2-3, with D perhaps matching TRBD2 (5 bases). V shed 4 bases and J shed 1 base, with 6 bases lying between them. CDR1 is MRHNA, CDR2 SNTAGT, per germline. This CDR3 has 13 residues. CDR3 bases: TGTGCCAGCAGTGTGGAGGGCACAGATACGCAGTATTTT. It yields the protein CASSVEGTDTQYF.

The chain employs TRBV4-2 and TRBJ1-2; tentatively, D is TRBD1 (6 bases). The CDR3 runs to 14 residues. V was trimmed by 4 bases and J by 7 bases, leaving 16 bases between them. The germline V gene has CDR1 LGHNA and CDR2 YNFKEQ. The CDR3 sequence: CASSPERGAGGYTF. CDR3 coding DNA: TGTGCCAGCAGCCCAGAGCGGGGGGCGGGTGGCTACACCTTC.

The chain links TRBV7-9 to TRBJ1-2; 9 nucleotides line up with TRBD1. The trim removed 1 base at V and 8 bases at J, leaving 5 bases unmatched. CDR1 and CDR2 from the germline V gene are SEHNR and FQNEAQ (reference sequence). CDR3 size: 14 residues. This chain's CDR3 is CASSLGDRETGYTF. In nucleotides, the CDR3 is TGTGCCAGCAGCTTAGGGGACAGGGAAACAGGCTACACCTTC.

The V gene is TRBV27, the J gene TRBJ2-3; 9 nucleotides agree with TRBD1. The CDR3 extends over 15 amino acids. Germline loops: CDR1 MNHEY, CDR2 SMNVEV (reference sequence). The V and J ends lost 6 bases and 7 bases, in that order; junction bases with no gene match: 11. The chain's CDR3 is CASRSGQGGMNTQYF. CDR3 bases: TGTGCCAGCAGGTCGGGACAGGGTGGGATGAATACGCAGTATTTT.

This clone was observed a handful of times. The chain carries TRBV5-6 and TRBJ2-7, with D maybe TRBD1 (6 bases). From germline, CDR1 is SGHDT and CDR2 YYEEEE. V dropped 4 bases and J dropped 3 bases, with 11 bases sitting between them. CDR3 length: 13 amino acids. The chain's CDR3 is CASSGGPNYEQYF. In DNA, the CDR3 is TGTGCCAGCAGCGGGGGCCCAAACTACGAGCAGTACTTC.

The rearrangement uses TRBV10-2 and TRBJ2-3, with D maybe TRBD2 (6 bases). CDR3 length equals 16 residues. Looked up from germline, CDR1 is WSHSY and CDR2 is SAAADI. Trimming took off 4 bases at V and 1 base at J, with 15 bases between the two ends. The CDR3 loop is CASSAVTRARTDTQYF. DNA for the CDR3: TGCGCCAGCAGTGCTGTGACTAGGGCTCGCACAGATACGCAGTATTTT.

The chain combines TRBV7-6 with TRBJ2-7; possibly TRBD1 for D (5 bases). The CDR3 spans 15 residues. Looked up from germline, CDR1 is SGHVS and CDR2 is FNYEAQ. V was cut by 2 bases and J by 6 bases, with 17 bases left in between. The CDR3 protein is CASSLNRQGFGEQYF. Written as DNA, the CDR3 is TGTGCCAGCAGCTTAAATAGGCAGGGCTTCGGCGAGCAGTACTTC.

This clone was recorded only once. The gene calls are TRBV14 and TRBJ2-2; TRBD2 aligns across 14 bases. V gave up 4 bases and J gave up 12 bases; unmatched junction bases: 7. Per germline, CDR1 SGHDN and CDR2 FVKESK. There are 15 residues in the CDR3. The CDR3 DNA follows: TGTGCCAGCAGCCCCGGACTAGCGGGAGGTACCAAGCTGTTTTTT. Its translation is CASSPGLAGGTKLFF.

This clone was observed a single time. The chain employs TRBV19 and TRBJ1-2; the D gene is possibly TRBD1 (6 bases). Trimming took off 6 bases at V and 4 bases at J, with 15 bases between the two ends. The CDR3 sequence is 14 residues long. Germline CDR1 and CDR2: LNHDA and SQIVND (reference sequence). CDR3 nucleotides: TGTGCCAGTAGATCCACGCAGGGGAGCTATGGCTACACCTTC. Residues: CASRSTQGSYGYTF.

This clone was picked up one time. The chain combines TRBV15 with TRBJ2-4; D is perhaps TRBD2 (5 bases). Germline loops: CDR1 LNHNV, CDR2 YYDKDF (reference sequence). Trimming took off 1 base at V and 7 bases at J, with 11 bases between the two ends. CDR3 size: 14 residues. Written as DNA, the CDR3 is TGTGCCACCAGCAGAGTCGGGGTGGGGAACATTCAGTACTTC. Its protein is CATSRVGVGNIQYF. Together with reference TRBV15 and TRBJ2-4, the CDR3 gives the full variable domain: DAMVIQNPRYQVTQFGKPVTLSCSQTLNHNVMYWYQQKSSQAPKLLFHYYDKDFNNEADTPDNFQSRRPNTSFCFLDIRSPGLGDTAMYLCATSRVGVGNIQYFGAGTRLSVL.

The CDR3 spells CASSLAQGGNEQFF. The CDR3 bases are TGTGCCAGCAGCTTGGCCCAGGGTGGCAATGAGCAGTTCTTC. The chain couples TRBV5-4 to TRBJ2-1; TRBD1 is a possible D gene (5 bases). The germline V gene encodes CDR1 SGHNT and CDR2 YYREEE (reference sequence). The CDR3 has 14 residues. V shed 0 bases and J shed 6 bases, with 10 bases lying between them.

This sequence joins TRBV5-5 and TRBJ1-2; D is ambiguous. This CDR3 spans 15 amino acids. Trimming took 4 bases from V and 8 from J, leaving 21 bases between them. The V gene's germline CDR1 is SGHKS and CDR2 YYEKEE (reference sequence). CDR3 coding DNA: TGTGCCAGCAGCCCCCGCGGACGGGAGGCTAAGGGCTACACCTTC. Translation gives CASSPRGREAKGYTF.

This chain links TRBV27 with TRBJ2-4; the D is unclear. From germline, CDR1 is MNHEY and CDR2 SMNVEV (reference sequence). There are 15 residues in the CDR3. V lost 5 bases and J lost 0, with 11 bases in between. CDR3 bases: TGTGCCAGCAGTCCCCAGCCGGGAGCCAAAAACATTCAGTACTTC. Protein: CASSPQPGAKNIQYF.

The V call is TRBV4-1, the J call TRBJ2-7; tentatively, D is TRBD1 (6 bases). The CDR3 runs to 15 residues. The V end was cut by 1 base, the J end by 2 bases, with 12 bases between. Looked up from germline, CDR1 is MGHRA and CDR2 is YSYEKL. As DNA, the CDR3 is TGCGCCAGCAGCCAAGTGGGGACATCCACCTACGAGCAGTACTTC. Its translation: CASSQVGTSTYEQYF.

The chain carries TRBV2 and TRBJ1-5; no reliable D call. Germline CDR1 SNHLY, CDR2 FYNNEI. Trimming took 2 bases from V and 5 from J, leaving 10 bases between them. The CDR3 consists of 14 residues. The CDR3 region has the DNA TGTGCCAGCAGTGAATGGGCCATGGATCAGCCCCAGCATTTT. Encoded protein: CASSEWAMDQPQHF.

Written as DNA, the CDR3 is TGTGCCTGGAGTGTGCAGTTTAGCAATCAGCCCCAGCATTTT. It specifies CAWSVQFSNQPQHF. The chain is built from TRBV30 and TRBJ1-5, with unresolved D. The length of the CDR3 is 14 residues. Looked up from germline, CDR1 is GTSNPN and CDR2 is SVGIG (reference sequence). Trimming shortened V by 0 bases and J by 0 bases, and 6 bases separated the two germline ends.

The V gene is TRBV27, the J gene TRBJ1-1, with 7 bases lining up with TRBD1. This CDR3 is 16 amino acids long. The junction had 10 bases not matched to a gene; V was cut back by 5 bases and J by 1 base. The germline CDR1 and CDR2 sequences are MNHEY and SMNVEV (reference sequence). The CDR3 here is CASSVGKGAGNTEAFF. The DNA of the CDR3 is TGTGCCAGCAGTGTTGGCAAGGGGGCGGGGAACACTGAAGCTTTCTTT.

V usage is TRBV7-2 and J usage is TRBJ1-2, with 8 bases fitting TRBD1. The V gene end was trimmed by 5 bases and the J gene end by 3 bases; junction bases not matched to a gene: 5. The CDR3 is 14 amino acids. Germline-derived CDR1 and CDR2 are SGHTA and FQGNSA. The CDR3 DNA follows: TGTGCCAGCAGCCCAGGACAGGGCGACTATGGCTACACCTTC. It is translated as CASSPGQGDYGYTF.

V usage is TRBV6-5 and J usage is TRBJ2-7; 12 bases align to TRBD2. The V segment lost 4 bases and the J segment 5 bases; nucleotides outside the gene matches: 6. Germline lookup yields CDR1 MNHEY and CDR2 SVGAGI. This CDR3 region has 15 residues. This CDR3 is CASSSRLAGAHEQYF. In DNA, the CDR3 is TGTGCCAGCAGTTCTCGACTAGCGGGAGCCCACGAGCAGTACTTC.

This chain uses TRBV5-6 with TRBJ1-5; D uncertain. The CDR3 is 14 amino acids. The germline V and J ends were trimmed by 1 base and 6 bases, with 11 bases remaining between them. CDR1 and CDR2 (germline): SGHDT, YYEEEE. CDR3 region: CASSLLPTAQPQHF. CDR3 coding DNA: TGTGCCAGCAGCTTGTTGCCTACAGCTCAGCCCCAGCATTTT.

The rearrangement joins TRBV29-1 to TRBJ1-2; 9 bases line up with TRBD1. Germline CDR1 is SQVTM and CDR2 is ANQGSEA. There are 13 residues in the CDR3. The trim removed 6 bases at V and 8 bases at J, leaving 10 bases unmatched. DNA for the CDR3: TGCAGCGTAGGACAGGGGAGCGGCCGGGGCTACACCTTC. Encoded protein: CSVGQGSGRGYTF.